The entry below describes one T cell receptor (beta chain). The antigen is not known. It was with 60 Vbeta and 13 Jbeta primers that the PCR ran. The assay was immunoSEQ multiplex PCR, and TCRdb's table has in-frame clones only and misses some. The sample gives 250,000 to 350,000 clones, about nine tenths of which show up once; around 4% is in the top ten. This entry is derived from a study of cytomegalovirus exposure and HLA in healthy donors. Germline values: CDR1 MDHEN, CDR2 SYDVKM. This CDR3 has 15 residues. The V gene lost 3 bases and the J gene lost 0 bases, with 9 bases spanning the gap. Study results and limitations: For most subjects, TCR beta sequences were reported to predict HLA-A and HLA-B alleles with accuracy.

The sequence derives from a man aged 35-49 years in good health and CMV-seropositive. What was sequenced was PBMCs. This chain uses TRBV28 with TRBJ1-5; D is unclear. CDR3 in DNA: TGTGCCAGCAGTTTTTTTCAGAATAGCAATCAGCCCCAGCATTTT. This gives the protein CASSFFQNSNQPQHF.